These 21 T cell receptor beta chains came from one sample sequenced in a study of Graves' ophthalmopathy and Graves' hyperthyroidism listed by TCRdb under 2018. TCRdb lists the instrument as Illumina HiSeq 2000. For repertoire sequencing, the TCR beta CDR3 regions were amplified from RNA transcripts. HTBI primers and the Qiagen OneStep RT-PCR kit were used in a first-round RT-PCR, which was followed by a second-round multiplex PCR, size selection and purification. The public reads were reprocessed in TCRdb via fastp at Q25 and MiXCR, keeping in-frame beta chains. CDR3 protein sequences are deduplicated, and each keeps its most common genes and DNA. In this sample the table shows approximately 700,000 distinct CDR3 sequences, 40% of which occur a single time. Of the sample, 44% is held by the ten largest clones. The sequenced sample consisted of peripheral blood. These receptors were taken from an adult man with Graves' ophthalmopathy.

This sequence joins TRBV25-1 and TRBJ1-1; 7 bases are a match to TRBD1. Germline-derived CDR1 and CDR2 are MGHDK and SYGVNS. The CDR3 extends over 12 amino acids. After removal of 5 bases from V and 8 bases from J, the junction contained 5 bases not matched to a gene. CDR3 protein: CASSSSDREAFF. For the CDR3, the DNA is TGTGCCAGCAGTTCCTCGGACAGGGAAGCTTTCTTT.

Details on this clonotype: Mismatch with germline at one junction end may stem from a read error. V usage is TRBV5-1 and J usage is TRBJ1-2, with 8 bases that match TRBD1. The CDR3 length is 14 residues. CDR1 SGHRS and CDR2 YFSETQ come from the germline V gene. CDR3 bases: TGTGCCAGCAGTCGACAGGGGAGGTCCTATGGCTACACCTTC. As protein: CASSRQGRSYGYTF.

The V gene is TRBV24-1, the J gene TRBJ2-5; 9 bases map to TRBD1. Germline V gene data show CDR1 as KGHDR and CDR2 as SFDVKD. The V gene end was trimmed by 4 bases and the J gene end by 4 bases; junction bases not matched to a gene: 6. This CDR3 has 15 residues. The CDR3 loop reads CATSDQTGGGETQYF. The CDR3 region has the DNA TGTGCCACCAGTGACCAGACAGGGGGAGGAGAGACCCAGTACTTC.

CDR3 bases: TGTGCCAGCAGCCCACGGGACAGGGGATCAGATACGCAGTATTTT. Translated, it gives CASSPRDRGSDTQYF. This rearrangement joins TRBV9 to TRBJ1-5; 10 nucleotides agree with TRBD1. TRBJ2-3 matches the DNA end more closely, so the J call is doubtful. Per the germline V gene, CDR1 is SGDLS and CDR2 is YYNGEE. This CDR3 is built from 15 residues.

V is TRBV7-9 and J is TRBJ2-6; D unresolved. V was cut by 5 bases and J by 0 bases, with 17 bases left in between. The CDR3 has 18 residues. Germline-derived CDR1 and CDR2 are SEHNR and FQNEAQ (reference sequence). For the CDR3, the DNA is TGTGCCAGCAGCGCAGCAGGCCATACGTACTCTGGGGCCAACGTCCTGACTTTC. Translation: CASSAAGHTYSGANVLTF.

The V and J genes are TRBV7-9 and TRBJ1-1; D uncertain. This CDR3 contains 16 residues. V gave up 3 bases and J gave up 1 base, with 15 bases separating them. Germline CDR1 SEHNR, CDR2 FQNEAQ (reference sequence). The CDR3 region is CASSLKIGGGNTEAFF. Written as DNA, the CDR3 is TGTGCCAGCAGCTTGAAAATCGGTGGCGGGAACACTGAAGCTTTCTTT.

The chain recombines TRBV6-6 with TRBJ1-5, with a weak D call TRBD1 (6 bases). The V and J ends lost 7 bases and 1 base respectively, with 17 bases between them. Germline V gene lookup returns CDR1 MNHNY and CDR2 SVGAGI (reference sequence). The CDR3 is 16 residues long. CDR3 in DNA: TGTGCCAGCATCACTGAGGGAGGACAGAGCAATCAGCCCCAGCATTTT. It codes for CASITEGGQSNQPQHF.

This clonotype was seen only a few times. The chain combines TRBV2 with TRBJ2-3; D unresolved. The V gene lost 5 bases and the J gene lost 4 bases, with 10 bases spanning the gap. The CDR3 spans 13 residues. CDR1 SNHLY and CDR2 FYNNEI come from the germline V gene. CDR3 loop: CASSLDWADTQYF. As DNA, the CDR3 is TGTGCCAGCAGTTTAGACTGGGCAGATACGCAGTATTTT.

Note on this clonotype: With a much larger clone just one base away, this may be a read error. The V gene is TRBV7-9, the J gene TRBJ1-1; TRBD1 might be the D (6 bases). The germline V gene has CDR1 SEHNR and CDR2 FQNEAQ (reference sequence). The CDR3 length is 13 residues. Trimming cost V 6 bases and J 4 bases, with 12 bases left between them. The CDR3 sequence: CASSTSGVTEAFF. In DNA form, the CDR3 reads TGTGCCAGCAGTACCTCAGGGGTCACTGAAGCTTTCTTT.

The chain joins TRBV7-2 to TRBJ1-2; TRBD1 aligns across 8 bases. This CDR3 is built from 13 residues. The germline V gene has CDR1 SGHTA and CDR2 FQGNSA. V dropped 11 bases and J dropped 4; count of bases not matched to a gene: 9. The CDR3 DNA sequence: TGTGCCTGGACCCAGGACAGGGTCTATGGCTACACCTTC. Translated, it gives CAWTQDRVYGYTF.

This clonotype was seen at least ten times. V is TRBV20-1 and J is TRBJ2-5; 8 nucleotides match TRBD2. The CDR3 contains 14 residues. The V and J ends lost 6 bases and 5 bases, in that order; junction bases with no gene match: 11. Germline V lookup: CDR1 DFQATT, CDR2 SNEGSKA (reference sequence). The CDR3 DNA reads TGCAGTGCCACTCTTTCTAGCGGGCGGGAGACCCAGTACTTC. Its protein is CSATLSSGRETQYF.

The chain combines TRBV29-1 with TRBJ1-5; a weak D match, TRBD1 (6 bases). Germline assignment: CDR1 SQVTM and CDR2 ANQGSEA. This CDR3 comprises 14 residues. V was trimmed by 5 bases and J by 9 bases, leaving 20 bases between them. The CDR3 here is CSVKTGQGEGPQHF. The CDR3 bases are TGCAGCGTTAAGACAGGCCAAGGGGAAGGGCCCCAGCATTTT. Complete variable domain (other parts from reference TRBV29-1 and TRBJ1-5): SAVISQKPSRDICQRGTSLTIQCQVDSQVTMMFWYRQQPGQSLTLIATANQGSEATYESGFVIDKFPISRPNLTFSTLTVSNMSPEDSSIYLCSVKTGQGEGPQHFGDGTRLSIL.

The chain couples TRBV10-3 to TRBJ2-7; D might be TRBD2 (5 bases). From germline, CDR1 is ENHRY and CDR2 SYGVKD. CDR3 length: 13 amino acids. With 7 bases removed from V and 3 bases from J, the gap between germline ends came to 13 bases. CDR3 residues: CAINRRGYYEQYF. CDR3 DNA sequence: TGTGCCATCAACAGACGGGGATACTACGAGCAGTACTTC.

The chain is built from TRBV2 and TRBJ2-7; D might be TRBD2 (6 bases). Germline V gives CDR1 SNHLY, CDR2 FYNNEI. V was pared by 6 bases and J by 3 bases, with 15 bases between. The CDR3 has 14 residues. CDR3 protein: CASSFGRQFYEQYF. The CDR3 DNA is TGTGCCAGCAGCTTCGGGAGACAGTTCTACGAGCAGTACTTC.

This clonotype turned up a few times. V usage is TRBV6-2 or TRBV6-3 and J usage is TRBJ1-5; D remains ambiguous. The CDR3 contains 16 residues. Per the germline V gene, CDR1 is MNHEY and CDR2 is SVGEGT. V lost 2 bases and J lost 3, with 14 bases in between. CDR3: CASSYPPGDPNQPQHF. DNA of the CDR3: TGTGCCAGCAGTTACCCCCCGGGAGACCCCAATCAGCCCCAGCATTTT.

V gene TRBV11-2 combines with J gene TRBJ1-5, with 8 bases fitting TRBD1. CDR3 length equals 15 residues. V trimming: 5 bases; J trimming: 7 bases; junction bases outside the gene matches: 10. Per the germline V gene, CDR1 is SGHAT and CDR2 is FQNNGV. The CDR3: CASSPRQGWLQPQHF. CDR3 coding DNA: TGTGCCAGCAGCCCCAGACAGGGGTGGTTACAGCCCCAGCATTTT.

This clonotype was seen a few times. V gene TRBV20-1 combines with J gene TRBJ1-2, with 7 bases aligning to TRBD1. CDR1 is DFQATT and CDR2 is SNEGSKA in the germline V gene (reference sequence). V shed 7 bases and J 3 bases; nucleotides not matched to a gene: 2. CDR3 length: 11 residues. CDR3 nucleotide sequence: TGCAGTGGACAGGGAGACTATGGCTACACCTTC. It translates to CSGQGDYGYTF.

The chain recombines TRBV7-3 with TRBJ2-6; the match to TRBD1 covers 7 bases. CDR3 length: 17 residues. Trimming at V came to 5 bases and at J to 4 bases, leaving 11 bases not matched to a gene. Germline V gene data show CDR1 as SGHTA and CDR2 as FQGTGA. CDR3: CASSVSGGSAGANVLTF. CDR3 DNA sequence: TGTGCCAGCAGCGTCTCAGGGGGTTCGGCCGGGGCCAACGTCCTGACTTTC. Filled out from reference TRBV7-3 and TRBJ2-6, the complete variable domain reads GAGVSQTPSNKVTEKGKYVELRCDPISGHTALYWYRQSLGQGPEFLIYFQGTGAADDSGLPNDRFFAVRPEGSVSTLKIQRTERGDSAVYLCASSVSGGSAGANVLTFGAGSRLTVL.

This clonotype was recorded a few times. J is TRBJ1-2 and V is TRBV29-1; 8 nucleotides match TRBD1. This CDR3 contains 17 residues. Germline V CDR1 and CDR2: SQVTM, ANQGSEA. The V and J ends lost 3 bases and 0 bases, in that order; junction bases with no gene match: 12. The CDR3: CSVDLWDRPPTNYGYTF. The CDR3 nucleotides read TGCAGCGTTGATTTATGGGACAGGCCGCCGACTAACTATGGCTACACCTTC. The entire variable domain, with the rest obtained from reference TRBV29-1 and TRBJ1-2, is as follows: SAVISQKPSRDICQRGTSLTIQCQVDSQVTMMFWYRQQPGQSLTLIATANQGSEATYESGFVIDKFPISRPNLTFSTLTVSNMSPEDSSIYLCSVDLWDRPPTNYGYTFGSGTRLTVV.

The chain links TRBV29-1 to TRBJ2-3; 15 nucleotides line up with TRBD2. V lost 7 bases, J lost 6 bases, and 5 bases stayed unmatched. The CDR3 is 14 residues long. The germline V gene encodes CDR1 SQVTM and CDR2 ANQGSEA. The CDR3 protein is CSGTSGRAADTQYF. The CDR3 DNA follows: TGCAGCGGGACTAGCGGGAGGGCGGCGGATACGCAGTATTTT.

In DNA, the CDR3 is TGCAGTGCTAGCGAGGGGGGTTCGAACACAGATACGCAGTATTTT. Protein: CSASEGGSNTDTQYF. The chain recombines TRBV20-1 with TRBJ2-3; D is tentatively TRBD1 or TRBD2 (6 bases each). V was shortened by 3 bases and J by 2 bases, with 15 bases between the two germline ends. Per germline, CDR1 DFQATT and CDR2 SNEGSKA (reference sequence). CDR3 size: 15 residues.